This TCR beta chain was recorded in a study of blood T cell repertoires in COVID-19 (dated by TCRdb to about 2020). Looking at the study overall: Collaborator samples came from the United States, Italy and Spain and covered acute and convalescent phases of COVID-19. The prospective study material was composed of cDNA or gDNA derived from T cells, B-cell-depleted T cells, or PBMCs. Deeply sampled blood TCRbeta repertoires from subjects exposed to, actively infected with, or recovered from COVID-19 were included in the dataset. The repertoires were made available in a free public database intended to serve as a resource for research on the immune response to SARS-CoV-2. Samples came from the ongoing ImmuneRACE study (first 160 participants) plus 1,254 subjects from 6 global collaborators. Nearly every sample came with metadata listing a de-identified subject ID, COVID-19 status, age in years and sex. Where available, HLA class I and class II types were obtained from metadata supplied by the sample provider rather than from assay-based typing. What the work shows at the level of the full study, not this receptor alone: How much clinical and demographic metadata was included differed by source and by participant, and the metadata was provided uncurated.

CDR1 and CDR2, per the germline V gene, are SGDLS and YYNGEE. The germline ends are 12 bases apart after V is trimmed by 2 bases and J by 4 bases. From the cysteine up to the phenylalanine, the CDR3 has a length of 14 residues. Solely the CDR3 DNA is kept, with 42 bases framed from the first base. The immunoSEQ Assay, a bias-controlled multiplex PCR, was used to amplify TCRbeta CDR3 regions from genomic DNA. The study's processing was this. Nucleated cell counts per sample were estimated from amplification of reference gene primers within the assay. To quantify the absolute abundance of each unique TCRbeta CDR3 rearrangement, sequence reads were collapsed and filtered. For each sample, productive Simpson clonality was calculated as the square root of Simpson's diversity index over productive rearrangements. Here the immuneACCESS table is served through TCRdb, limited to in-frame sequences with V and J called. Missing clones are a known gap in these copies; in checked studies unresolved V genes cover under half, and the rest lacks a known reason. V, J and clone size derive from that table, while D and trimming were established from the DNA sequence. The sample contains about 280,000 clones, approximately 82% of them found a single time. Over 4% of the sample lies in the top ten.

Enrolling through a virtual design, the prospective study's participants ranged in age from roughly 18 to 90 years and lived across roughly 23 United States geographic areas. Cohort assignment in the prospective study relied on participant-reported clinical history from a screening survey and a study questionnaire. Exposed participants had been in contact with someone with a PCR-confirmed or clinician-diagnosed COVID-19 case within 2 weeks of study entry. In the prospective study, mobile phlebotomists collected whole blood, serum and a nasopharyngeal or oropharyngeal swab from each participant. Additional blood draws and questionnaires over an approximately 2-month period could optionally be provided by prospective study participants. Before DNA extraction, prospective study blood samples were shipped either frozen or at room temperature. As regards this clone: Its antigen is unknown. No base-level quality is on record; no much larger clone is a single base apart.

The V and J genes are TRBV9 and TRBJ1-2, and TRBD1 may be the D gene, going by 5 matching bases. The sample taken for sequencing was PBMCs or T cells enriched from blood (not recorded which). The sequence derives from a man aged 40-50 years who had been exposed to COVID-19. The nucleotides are TGTGCCAGCAGCGTTGTTAGTGACAGCTATGGCTACACCTTC. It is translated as CASSVVSDSYGYTF.